The TCR beta chain under discussion was sequenced for a study of shared T cell receptors in the human thymus. V was clipped by 5 bases and J by 0 bases, with 8 bases between them. The CDR3 covers 13 residues. Germline CDR1 reads MNHEY; CDR2 reads SMNVEV (reference sequence). Sequenced by immunoSEQ multiplex PCR; TCRdb stores in-frame clones only, minus some. The sample carries a few hundred thousand clones, around 93% recorded once. Sequenced: thymocytes. The receptor comes from a human donor. The chain has TRBV27 and TRBJ2-7, with D perhaps matching TRBD1 (5 bases). The CDR3 nucleotides are TGTGCCAGCAGTAACAGGAGCTCCTACGAGCAGTACTTC. Translating it yields CASSNRSSYEQYF.